Described below is a single T cell receptor (beta chain) sequence and its context. No antigen is known for it. Researchers ran the PCR with 60 Vbeta and 13 Jbeta primers. Per the original data handling: A follow-up analysis tallied about 80 million unique TCR beta chains, roughly 11 million shared. Here immunoSEQ multiplex PCR was the method, and the copy in TCRdb shows in-frame clones only, minus some. The V and J calls and clone size are taken from that table; D and trimming were inferred from the DNA. The table has some 190,000 clones, around 85% seen once; the top ten hold 1%. The source of the sample is a study of cytomegalovirus exposure and HLA in healthy donors. Study-level findings and limits: The study carried out a later analysis of TCR beta sequences. It associated approximately 17,000 of them with specific HLA alleles at a false discovery rate of 0.05. Sequencing likely produced, as an artifact, a cluster of highly shared sequence variants.

This CDR3 spans 15 amino acids. The germline V gene encodes CDR1 KGHSH and CDR2 LQKENI. V lost 3 bases and J lost 3; bases outside the gene matches: 6. Sequenced sample: PBMCs. The genes are TRBV18 and TRBJ1-2; 8 nucleotides agree with TRBD1. This clonotype was obtained from a boy aged 2 to 10 in good health and CMV-seronegative. The CDR3, as DNA: TGTGCCAGCTCACCGCGACAGGGGAATGACTATGGCTACACCTTC. Translating gives CASSPRQGNDYGYTF.